This T cell receptor (beta chain) was captured in a study of blood T cell repertoires in COVID-19. Study overall: Italy, Spain and the United States were the sources of the convalescent and acute COVID-19 samples. PBMCs, B-cell-depleted T cells, or T cells provided the cDNA or gDNA that made up the material.

In the authors' methods: Estimation of nucleated cell counts was performed using reference gene primer amplification. Using immunoSEQ multiplex PCR, the repertoire was profiled, and TCRdb retains in-frame clones only, with some absent. V, J and clone size are taken as reported in that table, and D and trimming were inferred from the DNA itself. This table has around 150,000 clones, more than 65% appearing once. CDR1 is MGHRA and CDR2 is YSYEKL in the germline V gene. The CDR3 is made up of 15 amino acids. V was clipped by 4 bases and J by 2 bases, with 15 bases between them. Sequences were obtained from peripheral blood. V is TRBV4-1 and J is TRBJ2-7; tentative D call: TRBD1 (6 bases). The sequence derives from a man aged 60 to 69 with acute or convalescent COVID-19. CDR3 in amino acids: CASSLMVGAPYEQYF. CDR3 in DNA: TGCGCCAGCAGCCTCATGGTGGGGGCTCCCTACGAGCAGTACTTC.